Following are 12 T cell receptor beta chains from one sample sequenced in a study of blood T cell repertoires in COVID-19. Produced via immunoSEQ multiplex PCR; TCRdb's table is partial and in-frame only. The sample yields about 200,000 clones, roughly 89% seen once. Sequencing input: PBMCs or T cells enriched from blood (not recorded which). The receptor source for this set is a woman aged 25 to 39 with acute COVID-19.

CDR3 residues: CASSETPGGDTQYF. The CDR3, as DNA: TGTGCCAGCAGTGAAACTCCCGGGGGGGATACGCAGTATTTT. The V gene is TRBV25-1, the J gene TRBJ2-3, with 7 bases fitting TRBD2. The J segment lost 6 bases and the V segment lost 2 bases, leaving 5 bases of the junction unmatched. The CDR3 consists of 14 residues. In germline, CDR1 is MGHDK, CDR2 SYGVNS.

The chain has TRBV7-7 and TRBJ2-2; D remains ambiguous. Germline assignment: CDR1 SSHAT and CDR2 FNYEAQ (reference sequence). Trimming took off 1 base at V and 1 base at J, with 10 bases between the two ends. The CDR3 contains 16 residues. The CDR3 protein is CASSLDRSMNTGELFF. Here the CDR3 DNA reads TGTGCCAGCAGCTTAGATCGCAGTATGAACACCGGGGAGCTGTTTTTT.

The V call is TRBV27, the J call TRBJ1-5; 7 bases fit TRBD1. The CDR3 length is 15 residues. Germline assignment: CDR1 MNHEY and CDR2 SMNVEV (reference sequence). V was clipped by 5 bases and J by 5 bases; unmatched bases: 9. In DNA form, the CDR3 reads TGTGCCAGCAGTCGACAGGGTTTAAGGGATCAGCCCCAGCATTTT. Its protein product is CASSRQGLRDQPQHF.

The rearrangement joins TRBV10-3 to TRBJ1-1; 7 bases are a match to TRBD1. Unmatched junction bases numbered 5, after V lost 6 bases and J lost 4 bases. The CDR3 length is 13 residues. Germline V gene sequence: CDR1 ENHRY, CDR2 SYGVKD. The CDR3 reads CAIRGQATTEAFF. CDR3 bases: TGTGCCATCAGAGGACAGGCGACCACTGAAGCTTTCTTT.

V usage is TRBV6-2 or TRBV6-3 and J usage is TRBJ1-2; D remains unclear. The V end was cut by 1 base, the J end by 7 bases, with 10 bases between. This CDR3 is 13 amino acids long. Germline values: CDR1 MNHEY, CDR2 SVGEGT. CDR3 in amino acids: CASSYYRTTGYTF. In DNA, the CDR3 is TGTGCCAGCAGTTACTACCGGACTACTGGCTACACCTTC.

This chain connects TRBV30 to TRBJ2-5, with 7 bases identical to TRBD2. Trimming cost V 4 bases and J 6 bases; bases outside gene matches: 11. Germline CDR1 and CDR2: GTSNPN and SVGIG (reference sequence). This CDR3 spans 14 amino acids. The DNA of the CDR3 is TGTGCCTGGAAGGCGGGGGACGTCAGGAAGACCCAGTACTTC. Protein sequence: CAWKAGDVRKTQYF.

This clone has a single count. The genes are TRBV10-1 and TRBJ2-2; no reliable D call. In germline, CDR1 is WNHNN, CDR2 SYGVQD (reference sequence). This CDR3 region has 12 residues. Deletions cut 3 bases from V and 3 bases from J, with 2 bases between. The chain's CDR3 is CASSDDTGELFF. The CDR3 nucleotides read TGCGCCAGCAGTGACGACACCGGGGAGCTGTTTTTT.

The rearrangement links TRBV19 to TRBJ2-3; D possibly corresponds to TRBD2 (7 bases). Germline CDR1 reads LNHDA; CDR2 reads SQIVND (reference sequence). The CDR3 is 16 amino acids. Trimming left V 6 bases short and J 2 bases short, with 18 bases between. As DNA, the CDR3 is TGTGCCAGTAGGCCTAGGGGGGGCAGGACCACAGATACGCAGTATTTT. Protein sequence: CASRPRGGRTTDTQYF.

The genes are TRBV10-2 and TRBJ2-7, with 12 positions matching TRBD1. The CDR3 loop spans 17 amino acids. The germline CDR1 and CDR2 sequences are WSHSY and SAAADI. Germline trimming cut 1 base from V and 4 bases from J; bases unmatched to any gene: 8. In DNA, the CDR3 is TGCGCCAGCAGTGAGTTTTGGGGACAGGGGGCTGTATACGAGCAGTACTTC. Translated, it gives CASSEFWGQGAVYEQYF.

The chain is built from TRBV7-2 and TRBJ1-6, with TRBD1 as a possible D gene (6 bases). The CDR3 has 14 residues. Between the trimmed V and J ends, which lost 1 base and 10 bases, there was a span of 11 bases. Germline CDR1 and CDR2: SGHTA and FQGNSA. In DNA, the CDR3 is TGTGCCAGCAGCTTAGTAGAGGGGGGGTCACCCCTCCACTTT. Its protein product is CASSLVEGGSPLHF.

This chain uses TRBV27 with TRBJ2-7, with a weak D call TRBD2 (6 bases). Trimming stripped 3 bases from V and 3 bases from J, with 12 bases between. Germline V gene data show CDR1 as MNHEY and CDR2 as SMNVEV (reference sequence). The CDR3 totals 14 residues. Here the CDR3 DNA reads TGTGCCAGCAGTTTCGGGCGGGATAACTACGAGCAGTACTTC. Protein product: CASSFGRDNYEQYF.

The rearrangement links TRBV2 to TRBJ2-5; a possible D gene is TRBD1 (6 bases). Trimming took 3 bases from V and 5 from J, leaving 13 bases between them. CDR3 length equals 14 residues. Germline V gene lookup returns CDR1 SNHLY and CDR2 FYNNEI. The CDR3 sequence: CASSDDRLKETQYF. CDR3 nucleotide sequence: TGTGCCAGCAGTGACGACAGGCTCAAGGAGACCCAGTACTTC.